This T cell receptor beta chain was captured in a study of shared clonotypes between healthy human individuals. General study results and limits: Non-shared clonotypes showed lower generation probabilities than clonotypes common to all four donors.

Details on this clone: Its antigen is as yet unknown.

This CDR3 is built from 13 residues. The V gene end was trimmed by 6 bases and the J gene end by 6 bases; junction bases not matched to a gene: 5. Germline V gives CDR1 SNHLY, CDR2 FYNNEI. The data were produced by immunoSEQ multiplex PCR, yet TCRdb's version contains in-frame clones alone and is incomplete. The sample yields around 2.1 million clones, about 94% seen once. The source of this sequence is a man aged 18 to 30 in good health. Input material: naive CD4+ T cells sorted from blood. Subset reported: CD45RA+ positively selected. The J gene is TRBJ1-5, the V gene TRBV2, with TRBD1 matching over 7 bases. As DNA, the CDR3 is TGTGCCAGCAGGAGACAGGGATTTCAGCCCCAGCATTTT. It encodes CASRRQGFQPQHF.